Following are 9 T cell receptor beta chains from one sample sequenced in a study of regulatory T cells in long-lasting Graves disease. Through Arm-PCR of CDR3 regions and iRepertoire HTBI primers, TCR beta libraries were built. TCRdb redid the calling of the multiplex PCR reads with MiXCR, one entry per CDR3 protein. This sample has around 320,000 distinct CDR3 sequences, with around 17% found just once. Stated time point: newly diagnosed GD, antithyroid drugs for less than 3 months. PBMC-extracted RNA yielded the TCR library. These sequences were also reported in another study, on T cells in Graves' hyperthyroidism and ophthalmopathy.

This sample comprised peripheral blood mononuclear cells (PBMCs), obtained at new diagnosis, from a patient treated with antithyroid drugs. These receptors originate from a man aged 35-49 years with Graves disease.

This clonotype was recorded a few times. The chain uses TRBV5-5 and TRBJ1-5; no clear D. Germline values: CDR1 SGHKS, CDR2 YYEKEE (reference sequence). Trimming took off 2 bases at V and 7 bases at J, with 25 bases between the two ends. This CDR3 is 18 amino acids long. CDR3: CASSFIPVRVGLGQPQHF. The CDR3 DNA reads TGTGCCAGCAGCTTCATCCCCGTAAGGGTTGGTCTAGGACAGCCCCAGCATTTT. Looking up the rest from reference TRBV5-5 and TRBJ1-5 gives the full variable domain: DAGVTQSPTHLIKTRGQQVTLRCSPISGHKSVSWYQQVLGQGPQFIFQYYEKEERGRGNFPDRFSARQFPNYSSELNVNALLLGDSALYLCASSFIPVRVGLGQPQHFGDGTRLSIL.

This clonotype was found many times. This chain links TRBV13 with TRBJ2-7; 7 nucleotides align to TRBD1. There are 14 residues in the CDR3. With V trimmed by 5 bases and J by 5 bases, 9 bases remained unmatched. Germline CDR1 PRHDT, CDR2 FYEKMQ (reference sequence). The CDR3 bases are TGTGCCAGCAGCCCCCAGGGGGACCGGAACGAGCAGTACTTC. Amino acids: CASSPQGDRNEQYF.

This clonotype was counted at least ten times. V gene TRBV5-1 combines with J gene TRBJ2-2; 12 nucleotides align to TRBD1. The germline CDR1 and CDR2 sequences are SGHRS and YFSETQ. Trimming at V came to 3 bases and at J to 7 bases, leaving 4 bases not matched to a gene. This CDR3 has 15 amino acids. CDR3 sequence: CASSSGTGGFGELFF. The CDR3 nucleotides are TGCGCCAGCAGCTCCGGGACAGGGGGCTTCGGGGAGCTGTTTTTT.

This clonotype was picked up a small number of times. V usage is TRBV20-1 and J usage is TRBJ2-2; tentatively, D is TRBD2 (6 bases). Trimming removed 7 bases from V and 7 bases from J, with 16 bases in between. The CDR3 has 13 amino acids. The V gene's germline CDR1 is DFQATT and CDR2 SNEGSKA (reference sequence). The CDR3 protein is CSGRASGDGELFF. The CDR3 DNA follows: TGCAGTGGGCGGGCCTCGGGAGACGGGGAGCTGTTTTTT.

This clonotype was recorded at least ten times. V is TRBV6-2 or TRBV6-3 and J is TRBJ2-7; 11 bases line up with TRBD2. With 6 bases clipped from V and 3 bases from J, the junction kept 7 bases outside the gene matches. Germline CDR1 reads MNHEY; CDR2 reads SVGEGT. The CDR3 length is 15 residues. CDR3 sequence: CASSELTSGGYEQYF. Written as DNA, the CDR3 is TGTGCCAGCAGCGAACTCACTAGCGGGGGCTACGAGCAGTACTTC.

The CDR3 region has the DNA TGTGCCAGCAGCCAGGGTTGGGGAGATACGCAGTATTTT. It codes for CASSQGWGDTQYF. This sequence joins TRBV7-3 and TRBJ2-3, with a weak D call TRBD1 (5 bases). Trimming stripped 5 bases from V and 5 bases from J, with 11 bases between. Germline-derived CDR1 and CDR2 are SGHTA and FQGTGA. This CDR3 spans 13 amino acids.

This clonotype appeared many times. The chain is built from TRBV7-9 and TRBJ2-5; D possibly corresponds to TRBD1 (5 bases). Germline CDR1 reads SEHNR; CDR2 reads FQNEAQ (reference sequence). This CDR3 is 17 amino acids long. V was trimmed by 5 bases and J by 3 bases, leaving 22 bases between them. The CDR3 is CASSVGTGRPDKETQYF. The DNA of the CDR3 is TGTGCCAGCAGCGTGGGCACAGGCCGACCGGATAAAGAGACCCAGTACTTC.

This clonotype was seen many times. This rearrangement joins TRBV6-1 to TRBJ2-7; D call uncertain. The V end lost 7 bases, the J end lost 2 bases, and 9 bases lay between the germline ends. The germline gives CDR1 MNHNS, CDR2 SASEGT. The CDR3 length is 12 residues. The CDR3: CASKTYAYEQYF. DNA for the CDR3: TGTGCCAGCAAAACCTACGCCTACGAGCAGTACTTC.

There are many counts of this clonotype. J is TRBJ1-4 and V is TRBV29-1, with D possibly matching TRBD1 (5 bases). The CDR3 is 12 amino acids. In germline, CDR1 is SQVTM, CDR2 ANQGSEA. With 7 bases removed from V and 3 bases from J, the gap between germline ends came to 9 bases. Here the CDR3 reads CSGQGSNEKLFF. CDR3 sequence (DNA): TGCAGCGGTCAGGGTTCTAATGAAAAACTGTTTTTT.